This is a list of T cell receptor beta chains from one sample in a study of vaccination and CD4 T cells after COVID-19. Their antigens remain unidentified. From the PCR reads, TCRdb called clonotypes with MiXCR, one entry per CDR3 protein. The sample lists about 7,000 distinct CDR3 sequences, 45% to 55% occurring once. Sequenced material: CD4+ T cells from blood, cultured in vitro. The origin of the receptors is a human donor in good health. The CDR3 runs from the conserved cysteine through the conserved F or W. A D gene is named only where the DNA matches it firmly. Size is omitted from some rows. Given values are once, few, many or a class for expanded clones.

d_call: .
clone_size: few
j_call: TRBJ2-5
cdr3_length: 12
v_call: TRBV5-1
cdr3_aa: CASSSPQETQYF
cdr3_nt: TGCGCCAGCAGCTCTCCGCAAGAGACCCAGTACTTC

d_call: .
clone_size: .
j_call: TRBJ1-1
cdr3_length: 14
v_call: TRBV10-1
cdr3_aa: CASSLTRMNTEAFF
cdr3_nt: TGCGCCAGCAGCCTTACACGGATGAACACTGAAGCTTTCTTT

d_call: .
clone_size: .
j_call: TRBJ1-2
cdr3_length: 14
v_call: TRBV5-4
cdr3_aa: CASSLWVGNYGYTF
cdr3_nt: TGTGCCAGCAGCTTATGGGTGGGGAACTATGGCTACACCTTC

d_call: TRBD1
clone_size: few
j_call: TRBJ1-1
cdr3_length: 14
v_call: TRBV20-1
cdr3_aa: CSARELTQGAEAFF
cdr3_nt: TGCAGTGCTAGAGAACTTACACAGGGGGCTGAAGCTTTCTTT

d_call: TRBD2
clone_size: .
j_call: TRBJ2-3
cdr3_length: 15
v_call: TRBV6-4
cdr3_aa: CASSDSGGGTDTQYF
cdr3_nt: TGTGCCAGCAGTGACTCTGGGGGGGGGACAGATACGCAGTATTTT

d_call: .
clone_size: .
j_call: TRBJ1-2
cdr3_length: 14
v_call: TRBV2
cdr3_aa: CASSEAPGQDGYTF
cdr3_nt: TGTGCCAGCAGTGAAGCACCGGGGCAGGATGGCTACACCTTC

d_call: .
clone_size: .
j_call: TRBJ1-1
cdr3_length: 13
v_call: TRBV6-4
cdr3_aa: CASSWEYYTEAFF
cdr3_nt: TGTGCCAGCAGTTGGGAATATTACACTGAAGCTTTCTTT

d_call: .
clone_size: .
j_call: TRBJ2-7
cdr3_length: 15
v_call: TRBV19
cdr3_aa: CASSPPGPKGYEQYF
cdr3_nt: TGTGCCAGTAGTCCACCGGGCCCCAAGGGCTACGAGCAGTACTTC

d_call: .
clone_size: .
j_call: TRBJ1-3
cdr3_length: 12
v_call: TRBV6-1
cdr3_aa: CASSDIGNTIYF
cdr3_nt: TGTGCCAGCAGTGACATAGGAAACACCATATATTTT

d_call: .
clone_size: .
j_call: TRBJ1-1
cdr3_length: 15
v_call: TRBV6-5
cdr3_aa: CASSYLGPGRAEAFF
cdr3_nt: TGTGCCAGCAGTTACTTGGGACCGGGGAGGGCTGAAGCTTTCTTT

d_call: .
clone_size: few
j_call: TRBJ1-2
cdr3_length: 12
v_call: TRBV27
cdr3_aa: CASSNSAGGYTF
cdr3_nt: TGTGCCAGCAGCAACAGTGCTGGTGGCTACACCTTC

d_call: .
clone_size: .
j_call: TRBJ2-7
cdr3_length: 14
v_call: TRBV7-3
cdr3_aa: CASSFPGLLIEQYF
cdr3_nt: TGTGCCAGCAGCTTCCCCGGACTTCTCATCGAGCAGTACTTC

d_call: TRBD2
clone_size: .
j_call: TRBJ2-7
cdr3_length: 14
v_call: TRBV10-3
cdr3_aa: CAISAASGSYEQYF
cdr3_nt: TGTGCCATCAGTGCGGCTAGCGGGAGCTACGAGCAGTACTTC

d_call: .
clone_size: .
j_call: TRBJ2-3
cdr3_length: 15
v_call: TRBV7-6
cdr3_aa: CASSLASAYTDTQYF
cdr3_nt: TGTGCCAGCAGCTTAGCGTCAGCTTACACAGATACGCAGTATTTT

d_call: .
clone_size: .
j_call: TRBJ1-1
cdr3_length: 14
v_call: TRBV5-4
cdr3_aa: CASRFGGFDTEAFF
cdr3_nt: TGTGCCAGCAGATTCGGGGGGTTCGACACTGAAGCTTTCTTT

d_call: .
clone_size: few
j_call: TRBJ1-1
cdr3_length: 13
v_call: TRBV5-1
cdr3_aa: CASSSGENTEAFF
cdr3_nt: TGCGCCAGCAGCTCCGGTGAGAACACTGAAGCTTTCTTT

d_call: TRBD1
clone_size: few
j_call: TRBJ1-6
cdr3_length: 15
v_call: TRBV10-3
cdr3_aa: CAISEWGQNNSPLHF
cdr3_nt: TGTGCCATCAGTGAGTGGGGACAGAATAATTCACCCCTCCACTTT

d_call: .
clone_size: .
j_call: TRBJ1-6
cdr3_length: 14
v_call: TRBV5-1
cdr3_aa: CASTWGENNSPLHF
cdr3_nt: TGCGCCAGCACTTGGGGCGAAAATAATTCACCCCTCCACTTT

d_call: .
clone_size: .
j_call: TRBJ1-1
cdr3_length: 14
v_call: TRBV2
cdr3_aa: CASSDGSLNTEAFF
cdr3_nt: TGTGCCAGCAGTGACGGCAGCCTGAACACTGAAGCTTTCTTT

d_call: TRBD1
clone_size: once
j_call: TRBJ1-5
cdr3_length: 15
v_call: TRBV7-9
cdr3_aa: CASSLGDREGGPQHF
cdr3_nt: TGCGCCAGCAGCTTAGGAGACAGGGAAGGCGGGCCCCAGCATTTT

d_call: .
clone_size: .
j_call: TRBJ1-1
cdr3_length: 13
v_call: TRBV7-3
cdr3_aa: CASSLTQNTEAFF
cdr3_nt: TGTGCCAGCAGCTTAACGCAGAACACTGAAGCTTTCTTT